Here is one TCR beta chain with its context. Its matching antigen is unknown. Distinct nucleotide sequences in the sample also encode this CDR3. Profiling relied on immunoSEQ multiplex PCR, and the TCRdb table lists in-frame clones only, not all of them. The table records more than 100,000 clones, approximately 96% of them present only once. The CDR3 is 14 amino acids. Trimming left V 4 bases short and J 5 bases short, with 11 bases between. Germline-derived CDR1 and CDR2 are LGHNA and YSLEER. The sample comes from a study of graft-versus-host responses after intestinal transplantation. Overall study: Among the recipients, transplants were multivisceral, liver-intestinal, or isolated intestinal.

Overall study findings and caveats: Circulating GvH clone levels at their peak were associated with HvG declines (early post-transplant).

The sequences come from unstimulated CD8+ T cells sorted from spleen or lymph node cells, collected before intestinal transplant. V is TRBV4-3 and J is TRBJ2-2, with D possibly TRBD2 on 5 matching bases. This TCR came from a human donor who received an intestinal transplant. The CDR3 sequence: CASSPDGDTGELFF. The CDR3, as DNA: TGCGCCAGCAGCCCGGACGGGGATACCGGGGAGCTGTTTTTT.